These 26 T cell receptor beta chains were all obtained from the same sample, sequenced in a study of T cell responses to AZD1222 COVID-19 vaccine (dated by TCRdb to the early 2020s). The sample's time point label is to be understood as: baseline before first vaccination. Libraries came from the immunoSEQ multiplex PCR assay. In its TCRdb copy, this immuneACCESS table keeps in-frame sequences only and misses some clones. Where compared with another copy, unresolved V genes explain less than half of these, and the others have no known cause. Counted in this sample were some 120,000 clones; roughly 90% of them appeared once. The top ten clonotypes cover approximately 1% of the sample. Source: peripheral blood, taken on day 0 of AZD1222 vaccination. These receptors were taken from an adult in good health.

This clone was detected only once. CDR3 region: CAWSVLPRWGSRGNYGYTF. The CDR3 DNA follows: TGTGCCTGGAGTGTATTGCCCCGGTGGGGGTCCAGGGGAAACTATGGCTACACCTTC. The rearrangement joins TRBV30 to TRBJ1-2; D may be TRBD1 (6 bases). V was pared by 0 bases and J by 2 bases, with 25 bases between. Looked up from germline, CDR1 is GTSNPN and CDR2 is SVGIG (reference sequence). This CDR3 contains 19 residues.

The CDR3 coding sequence is TGTGCCTGGAGCGCGATGACGGGAAATTCACCCCTCCACTTT. Its protein product is CAWSAMTGNSPLHF. This chain joins TRBV30 and TRBJ1-6; D is undetermined. The CDR3 is made up of 14 amino acids. V was clipped by 3 bases and J by 7 bases, with 13 bases between them. Germline V gives CDR1 GTSNPN, CDR2 SVGIG (reference sequence).

The chain carries TRBV7-8 and TRBJ1-5; weak D call: TRBD1 (6 bases). V shed 5 bases and J shed 0 bases, with 23 bases lying between them. The CDR3 spans 19 residues. Germline lookup yields CDR1 SGHVS and CDR2 FQNEAQ. The CDR3 region has the DNA TGTGCCAGCAGCCTACGGACAGCACCCGGGGGTTATAGCAATCAGCCCCAGCATTTT. This codes for CASSLRTAPGGYSNQPQHF.

This clone appeared a single time. The rearrangement joins TRBV7-9 to TRBJ1-2; no reliable D call. Per the germline V gene, CDR1 is SEHNR and CDR2 is FQNEAQ (reference sequence). The CDR3 runs 11 residues. V shed 2 bases and J shed 10 bases, with 8 bases lying between them. In DNA form, the CDR3 reads TGTGCCAGCAGCTTATCTTGCCTCTACACCTTC. Translation gives CASSLSCLYTF.

The V gene is TRBV5-1, the J gene TRBJ2-7; D ambiguous. Looked up from germline, CDR1 is SGHRS and CDR2 is YFSETQ. With 0 bases removed from V and 4 bases from J, the gap between germline ends came to 14 bases. The CDR3 covers 15 residues. CDR3 coding DNA: TGCGCCAGCAGCTTGGCGTTTGGATCAGATTACGAGCAGTACTTC. Protein sequence: CASSLAFGSDYEQYF.

The chain is built from TRBV19 and TRBJ1-1; D ambiguous. Trimming left V 0 bases short and J 1 base short, with 6 bases between. The CDR3 contains 14 residues. Germline V gives CDR1 LNHDA, CDR2 SQIVND (reference sequence). The CDR3 spells CASSIDRWNTEAFF. The DNA of the CDR3 is TGTGCCAGTAGTATAGATCGCTGGAACACTGAAGCTTTCTTT.

The V call is TRBV2, the J call TRBJ2-2, with 11 bases that match TRBD2. V shed 3 bases and J 4 bases; nucleotides not matched to a gene: 4. The germline CDR1 and CDR2 sequences are SNHLY and FYNNEI. This CDR3 contains 16 residues. CDR3 loop: CASSEGLAASTGELFF. CDR3 in DNA: TGTGCCAGCAGTGAGGGACTAGCGGCGAGCACCGGGGAGCTGTTTTTT.

This clone was recorded only once. J is TRBJ2-7 and V is TRBV28; D is tentatively TRBD1 or TRBD2 (5 bases each). The germline CDR1 and CDR2 sequences are MDHEN and SYDVKM. V was clipped by 6 bases and J by 2 bases, with 17 bases between them. The CDR3 covers 15 residues. CDR3 protein: CASRSPGPPPYEQYF. CDR3 nucleotide sequence: TGTGCCAGCAGGTCGCCGGGACCGCCTCCCTACGAGCAGTACTTC.

The rearrangement uses TRBV28 and TRBJ1-4; 9 bases align to TRBD1. The CDR3 runs to 16 residues. V was clipped by 6 bases and J by 1 base; unmatched bases: 6. Germline V CDR1 and CDR2: MDHEN, SYDVKM. The CDR3 coding sequence is TGTGCCAGCAGGCGGGACAGGGACAGAACTAATGAAAAACTGTTTTTT. Amino acid sequence: CASRRDRDRTNEKLFF.

The chain uses TRBV7-8 and TRBJ2-5; 8 bases align to TRBD1. V shed 5 bases, J shed 1 base, and the junction held 6 bases outside the gene matches. The CDR3 runs 15 residues. Germline CDR1 SGHVS, CDR2 FQNEAQ. The CDR3 loop is CASSRQGAVQETQYF. In DNA form, the CDR3 reads TGTGCCAGCAGCCGCCAGGGGGCGGTCCAAGAGACCCAGTACTTC.

The rearrangement uses TRBV11-2 and TRBJ2-1; the D gene is possibly TRBD1 (5 bases). V gave up 2 bases and J gave up 5 bases, with 13 bases separating them. In germline, CDR1 is SGHAT, CDR2 FQNNGV. The CDR3 length is 15 residues. Here the CDR3 DNA reads TGTGCCAGCAGCTTAAGTCAGGGCCTGAACAATGAGCAGTTCTTC. It translates to CASSLSQGLNNEQFF.

The chain has TRBV2 and TRBJ2-1; unclear D gene. The V and J ends lost 4 bases and 2 bases respectively, with 3 bases between them. Germline CDR1 SNHLY, CDR2 FYNNEI. CDR3 length: 12 amino acids. Written as DNA, the CDR3 is TGTGCCAGCAGTGGGACCTACAATGAGCAGTTCTTC. It is translated as CASSGTYNEQFF.

This chain's CDR3 is CASSLPTGGYGYTF. The CDR3 DNA reads TGTGCCAGCAGCTTACCTACAGGGGGCTATGGCTACACCTTC. This chain joins TRBV11-2 and TRBJ1-2; the match to TRBD1 covers 8 bases. The CDR3 length is 14 residues. Germline V gene data show CDR1 as SGHAT and CDR2 as FQNNGV. The J segment lost 4 bases and the V segment lost 2 bases, leaving 3 bases of the junction unmatched. Full variable domain (missing parts from reference TRBV11-2 and TRBJ1-2): EAGVAQSPRYKIIEKRQSVAFWCNPISGHATLYWYQQILGQGPKLLIQFQNNGVVDDSQLPKDRFSAERLKGVDSTLKIQPAKLEDSAVYLCASSLPTGGYGYTFGSGTRLTVV.

The V gene is TRBV4-1, the J gene TRBJ2-5; 9 bases match TRBD1. CDR3 length: 15 amino acids. Per germline, CDR1 MGHRA and CDR2 YSYEKL. V shed 4 bases, J shed 5 bases, and the junction held 8 bases outside the gene matches. In DNA form, the CDR3 reads TGCGCCAGCAGCCCGCCGGGACAGGGTGGGGAGACCCAGTACTTC. Its translation: CASSPPGQGGETQYF.

This chain links TRBV6-5 with TRBJ2-1; possibly TRBD2 for D (6 bases). Trimming stripped 5 bases from V and 9 bases from J, with 11 bases between. The CDR3 is 12 residues long. Germline assignment: CDR1 MNHEY and CDR2 SVGAGI. DNA for the CDR3: TGTGCCAGCAGTCCTGCGGGGTCTGAGCAGTTCTTC. Translated: CASSPAGSEQFF.

This chain joins TRBV14 and TRBJ1-1; no firm D call. This CDR3 contains 16 residues. Trimming took off 0 bases at V and 1 base at J, with 12 bases between the two ends. Germline CDR1 reads SGHDN; CDR2 reads FVKESK. In DNA, the CDR3 is TGTGCCAGCAGCCAAGAACTTGGGAGTACGAACACTGAAGCTTTCTTT. Translation gives CASSQELGSTNTEAFF.

The chain uses TRBV7-2 and TRBJ2-7, with 7 bases fitting TRBD2. V lost 3 bases and J lost 7; bases outside the gene matches: 6. CDR1 is SGHTA and CDR2 is FQGNSA in the germline V gene. The CDR3 has 13 amino acids. The chain's CDR3 is CASSFTSVGEQYF. For the CDR3, the DNA is TGTGCCAGCAGCTTTACTAGCGTTGGGGAGCAGTACTTC.

CDR3: CASSKQGWNTEAFF. In DNA form, the CDR3 reads TGTGCCAGCAGCAAACAGGGCTGGAACACTGAAGCTTTCTTT. This sequence joins TRBV4-2 and TRBJ1-1, with D tentatively TRBD1 (6 bases). CDR3 length equals 14 residues. The V end lost 5 bases, the J end lost 1 base, and 11 bases lay between the germline ends. Germline V gene sequence: CDR1 LGHNA, CDR2 YNFKEQ.

This clone has only a few counts. V and J are TRBV28 and TRBJ2-5; possible D gene TRBD1, 6 bases. The CDR3 extends over 15 amino acids. V dropped 5 bases and J dropped 7 bases, with 20 bases sitting between them. The germline gives CDR1 MDHEN, CDR2 SYDVKM. The CDR3 DNA is TGTGCCAGCAGTCTGGGTCGTTCAGGGGAAGGGACCCAGTACTTC. Its protein product is CASSLGRSGEGTQYF.

The chain uses TRBV27 and TRBJ2-2, with 9 positions matching TRBD1. The CDR3 runs 12 residues. The germline gives CDR1 MNHEY, CDR2 SMNVEV (reference sequence). The V segment lost 6 bases and the J segment 13 bases; nucleotides outside the gene matches: 6. CDR3 DNA: TGTGCCAGCAGCGGACAGGGGCTGGGGCTGTTTTTT. It is translated as CASSGQGLGLFF.

This clone was seen a single time. The rearrangement joins TRBV19 to TRBJ2-3, with 8 bases aligning to TRBD2. The CDR3 sequence is 14 residues long. The germline V gene encodes CDR1 LNHDA and CDR2 SQIVND (reference sequence). V was clipped by 5 bases and J by 1 base; unmatched bases: 2. CDR3 coding DNA: TGTGCCAGTAGTGTGACTAGCGGCACAGATACGCAGTATTTT. Protein: CASSVTSGTDTQYF.

This clone was found a few times. In the same sample, other DNA sequences code for this CDR3. The chain links TRBV5-1 to TRBJ2-3; D perhaps matches TRBD2 (6 bases). The CDR3 runs 14 residues. V dropped 2 bases and J dropped 2 bases, with 9 bases sitting between them. Germline V gene lookup returns CDR1 SGHRS and CDR2 YFSETQ. This chain's CDR3 is CASSFGGYTDTQYF. CDR3 DNA: TGCGCCAGCAGCTTTGGAGGGTACACAGATACGCAGTATTTT.

The chain carries TRBV19 and TRBJ1-1; 7 bases are a match to TRBD1. V lost 3 bases and J lost 0; bases outside the gene matches: 4. CDR3 length equals 15 residues. Germline V gene lookup returns CDR1 LNHDA and CDR2 SQIVND (reference sequence). CDR3 DNA sequence: TGTGCCAGTAGTATTCGGACAGGAGTGAACACTGAAGCTTTCTTT. Amino acids: CASSIRTGVNTEAFF.

This rearrangement joins TRBV29-1 to TRBJ2-5; D call uncertain. The ends were cut back, 7 bases at V and 5 bases at J, with 20 bases in the middle. The V gene's germline CDR1 is SQVTM and CDR2 ANQGSEA. This CDR3 has 14 amino acids. The CDR3: CSASAGDLGETQYF. DNA of the CDR3: TGCAGCGCCTCGGCTGGGGATCTCGGGGAGACCCAGTACTTC.

V gene TRBV19 combines with J gene TRBJ2-1; no clear D gene. Trimming took off 5 bases at V and 7 bases at J, with 9 bases between the two ends. This CDR3 has 12 residues. Germline V gene sequence: CDR1 LNHDA, CDR2 SQIVND (reference sequence). CDR3 nucleotide sequence: TGTGCCAGTAGTCAAGTACGGAATGAGCAGTTCTTC. This gives the protein CASSQVRNEQFF.

V gene TRBV24-1 combines with J gene TRBJ1-5; TRBD1 matches at 7 bases. Germline assignment: CDR1 KGHDR and CDR2 SFDVKD. The CDR3 is made up of 17 amino acids. V lost 1 base to trimming and J lost 0 bases; unmatched junction nucleotides: 5. CDR3 residues: CATSDFTGAYSNQPQHF. The CDR3 nucleotides are TGTGCCACCAGTGATTTTACAGGGGCTTATAGCAATCAGCCCCAGCATTTT.